The 3 T cell receptor beta chains given below trace back to one sample, sequenced in a study of beta chain features in type 1 diabetes. Reverse transcribing all isolated RNA meant expressed TCRB transcripts were sequenced. Profiling relied on immunoSEQ multiplex PCR, and the TCRdb table lists in-frame clones only, not all of them. Here the sample spans about 470,000 clones, approximately 28% being singletons. The specimen sequenced was naive CD4+ T cells from blood. All receptors come from a young man in good health.

Only a few counts were recorded for this clone. This chain joins TRBV5-6 and TRBJ2-1; D gene unclear. V gave up 1 base and J gave up 3 bases, with 5 bases separating them. This CDR3 spans 13 amino acids. Germline assignment: CDR1 SGHDT and CDR2 YYEEEE. CDR3: CASSLYSYNEQFF. The CDR3 nucleotides are TGTGCCAGCAGCTTGTACAGCTACAATGAGCAGTTCTTC. The whole variable domain, filled in from reference TRBV5-6 and TRBJ2-1, reads DAGVTQSPTHLIKTRGQQVTLRCSPKSGHDTVSWYQQALGQGPQFIFQYYEEEERQRGNFPDRFSGHQFPNYSSELNVNALLLGDSALYLCASSLYSYNEQFFGPGTRLTVL.

The chain combines TRBV7-9 with TRBJ2-6; D is perhaps TRBD1 (5 bases). Trimming cost V 1 base and J 1 base, with 8 bases left between them. The CDR3 covers 16 residues. Germline CDR1 is SEHNR and CDR2 is FQNEAQ (reference sequence). The CDR3 DNA reads TGTGCCAGCAGCTTAGATGCAGGGTCTGGGGCCAACGTCCTGACTTTC. It is translated as CASSLDAGSGANVLTF.

The chain recombines TRBV25-1 with TRBJ2-7; 7 nucleotides match TRBD1. The germline V gene encodes CDR1 MGHDK and CDR2 SYGVNS. The length of the CDR3 is 14 residues. Trimming took 7 bases from V and 3 from J; bases not matched to a gene: 9. For the CDR3, the DNA is TGTGCCAGCATTCTACAGGGGAACCGCTACGAGCAGTACTTC. Amino acid sequence: CASILQGNRYEQYF.